The entry below describes one T cell receptor beta chain. Its target is not known. The sample belongs to a study of cytomegalovirus exposure and HLA in healthy donors. Primers for the PCR totalled 60 Vbeta and 13 Jbeta. Using immunoSEQ multiplex PCR, the repertoire was profiled, and TCRdb retains in-frame clones only, with some absent. The table records 55,000 to 70,000 clones, less than 85% of them present only once. Donors were ostensibly healthy at sampling, although undocumented immune exposures were probable. Study-wide results and limits: An ancestry cluster, one associated with Asian ancestry, reportedly showed fewer N-insertions than the 666-donor mean in a later analysis. In the analysis, some V segments, TRBV6-2 and TRBV6-3 included, were excluded as indistinguishable. Accurate prediction of HLA-A and HLA-B alleles (for most subjects) was reportedly achieved from TCR beta sequences.

The V gene end was trimmed by 4 bases and the J gene end by 2 bases; junction bases not matched to a gene: 6. The germline gives CDR1 SGHDN, CDR2 FVKESK. The CDR3 runs to 15 residues. The sequence was obtained from a woman aged 55-75 years in good health and CMV-seropositive. Material for sequencing was PBMCs. V is TRBV14 and J is TRBJ2-3; 7 positions agree with TRBD1. The chain's CDR3 is CASSRTGQPTDTQYF. The CDR3 DNA is TGTGCCAGCAGCCGCACGGGACAGCCCACAGATACGCAGTATTTT.